A single sample gave rise to the 20 T cell receptor beta chains below, sequenced in a study of blood T cells in healthy people across ages. A J-beta primer mix and a sample-barcoded 5' primer were used in a second PCR of roughly 6 to 11 cycles. TCRdb recomputed calls from the 5' RACE reads with MiXCR, one row per CDR3 protein. The data hold about 780,000 distinct CDR3 sequences, with about 42% observed a single time. The sequenced sample consisted of blood. The receptors were sampled from a man older than 75 in good health.

The chain joins TRBV6-5 to TRBJ2-5, with 9 bases lining up with TRBD2. V dropped 6 bases and J dropped 1; count of bases not matched to a gene: 9. CDR3 length: 16 amino acids. Germline CDR1 is MNHEY and CDR2 is SVGAGI. CDR3 DNA sequence: TGTGCCAGCAGCCTTGGACTAGCGAGTTCCCAAGAGACCCAGTACTTC. This gives the protein CASSLGLASSQETQYF.

This clonotype was seen a few times. The V and J genes are TRBV30 and TRBJ2-7, with D maybe TRBD2 (7 bases). The germline V and J ends were trimmed by 8 bases and 6 bases, with 14 bases remaining between them. Germline V CDR1 and CDR2: GTSNPN, SVGIG (reference sequence). The CDR3 consists of 11 residues. Here the CDR3 reads CALRGGFEQYF. The CDR3 bases are TGTGCCCTTAGGGGGGGATTCGAGCAGTACTTC.

The genes are TRBV12-3 or TRBV12-4 and TRBJ2-7; weak D call: TRBD2 (5 bases). The CDR3 sequence is 12 residues long. Trimming took 6 bases from V and 7 from J, leaving 13 bases between them. The CDR3 nucleotides read TGTGCCAGCAGCCAAACTAGAGGGGAGCAGTACTTC. Protein product: CASSQTRGEQYF.

In its sample, this clonotype was seen a few times. The rearrangement uses TRBV27 and TRBJ2-5; D may be TRBD1 or TRBD2 (7 bases each). This CDR3 region has 16 residues. From germline, CDR1 is MNHEY and CDR2 SMNVEV (reference sequence). V was pared by 5 bases and J by 5 bases, with 21 bases between. CDR3 sequence (DNA): TGTGCCAGCAGTGGGAACAGGGGAGGGCTATGGGAGACCCAGTACTTC. Residues: CASSGNRGGLWETQYF.

CDR3 region: CASSGGPGPGNTIYF. CDR3 DNA: TGTGCCAGCAGTGGAGGGCCCGGTCCTGGAAACACCATATATTTT. The V and J genes are TRBV6-1 and TRBJ1-3; no clear D. Germline V gives CDR1 MNHNS, CDR2 SASEGT. The CDR3 length is 15 residues. V was clipped by 4 bases and J by 2 bases, with 12 bases between them.

This clonotype was seen a handful of times. This sequence joins TRBV5-1 and TRBJ2-5; the D call may be TRBD1 or TRBD2 (5 bases each). Germline V CDR1 and CDR2: SGHRS, YFSETQ. Trimming removed 0 bases from V and 3 bases from J, with 9 bases in between. The length of the CDR3 is 14 residues. CDR3 DNA sequence: TGCGCCAGCAGCTTGGGGGGGATAAAAGAGACCCAGTACTTC. It translates to CASSLGGIKETQYF.

The chain links TRBV28 to TRBJ2-7; a weak D match, TRBD1 (5 bases). The CDR3 contains 13 residues. The germline gives CDR1 MDHEN, CDR2 SYDVKM. The ends were cut back, 3 bases at V and 7 bases at J, with 13 bases in the middle. The CDR3 reads CASSFSGAREQYF. The CDR3 region has the DNA TGTGCCAGCAGTTTTTCTGGGGCTAGAGAGCAGTACTTC.

This clonotype occurred a few times. The chain couples TRBV29-1 to TRBJ2-7, with 8 positions matching TRBD1. The CDR3 consists of 15 residues. In germline, CDR1 is SQVTM, CDR2 ANQGSEA. V lost 2 bases to trimming and J lost 3 bases; unmatched junction nucleotides: 9. The CDR3 DNA is TGCAGCGTTGAATCCCACAGGGGGGACCTCTACGAGCAGTACTTC. It encodes CSVESHRGDLYEQYF.

The V and J genes are TRBV7-2 and TRBJ2-5, with TRBD2 matching 7 bases. V was pared by 1 base and J by 4 bases, with 6 bases of the junction left unmatched. Germline V gene sequence: CDR1 SGHTA, CDR2 FQGNSA. The CDR3 runs 15 residues. The CDR3 DNA sequence: TGTGCCAGCAGCTTAGAAGGCCGGGGGGTAGAGACCCAGTACTTC. It is translated as CASSLEGRGVETQYF. The whole variable domain, remainder taken from reference TRBV7-2 and TRBJ2-5, is GAGVSQSPSNKVTEKGKDVELRCDPISGHTALYWYRQSLGQGLEFLIYFQGNSAPDKSGLPSDRFSAERTGGSVSTLTIQRTQQEDSAVYLCASSLEGRGVETQYFGPGTRLLVL.

This clonotype was detected many times. The chain is built from TRBV29-1 and TRBJ2-3, with 10 nucleotides matching TRBD1. The germline CDR1 and CDR2 sequences are SQVTM and ANQGSEA. V trimming: 4 bases; J trimming: 2 bases; junction bases outside the gene matches: 6. This CDR3 is 15 amino acids long. The CDR3 sequence: CSVGAGQGNTDTQYF. The CDR3 region has the DNA TGCAGCGTTGGGGCGGGACAGGGGAACACAGATACGCAGTATTTT.

This clonotype was recorded many times. The V and J genes are TRBV12-3 or TRBV12-4 and TRBJ1-2; TRBD1 might be the D (6 bases). V was shortened by 3 bases and J by 2 bases, with 7 bases between the two germline ends. CDR3 length: 13 residues. This CDR3 is CASSLQGNYGYTF. DNA for the CDR3: TGTGCCAGCAGTTTGCAGGGGAACTATGGCTACACCTTC.

CDR3 nucleotides: TGCGCCAGCAGCTTTGGTAGCGGTTACGAGCAGTACTTC. It translates to CASSFGSGYEQYF. The rearrangement joins TRBV5-1 to TRBJ2-7; the D gene is possibly TRBD2 (6 bases). Trimming left V 2 bases short and J 4 bases short, with 10 bases between. Germline V gives CDR1 SGHRS, CDR2 YFSETQ. The CDR3 totals 13 residues.

This clonotype was detected only once. The chain links TRBV27 to TRBJ1-4; TRBD1 is a possible D gene (6 bases). Trimming shortened V by 6 bases and J by 0 bases, and 14 bases separated the two germline ends. The CDR3 consists of 16 residues. Germline V gives CDR1 MNHEY, CDR2 SMNVEV (reference sequence). In nucleotides, the CDR3 is TGTGCCAGCAGCATAAGCAGGGGCGCAACTAATGAAAAACTGTTTTTT. It codes for CASSISRGATNEKLFF.

The gene calls are TRBV12-3 or TRBV12-4 and TRBJ2-3, with D maybe TRBD1 (6 bases). V was shortened by 4 bases and J by 4 bases, with 9 bases between the two germline ends. CDR3 length: 13 residues. DNA for the CDR3: TGTGCCAGCAGTTGGACAGACCCAGATACGCAGTATTTT. Protein product: CASSWTDPDTQYF.

The rearrangement links TRBV5-1 to TRBJ2-1; D is unresolved. Trimming pared 0 bases from V and 5 bases from J, leaving 9 bases between. The CDR3 totals 14 residues. Germline CDR1 and CDR2: SGHRS and YFSETQ. The CDR3 protein is CASSLVAQNNEQFF. The CDR3 coding sequence is TGCGCCAGCAGCTTGGTAGCACAGAACAATGAGCAGTTCTTC. The whole variable domain, filled in from reference TRBV5-1 and TRBJ2-1, reads KAGVTQTPRYLIKTRGQQVTLSCSPISGHRSVSWYQQTPGQGLQFLFEYFSETQRNKGNFPGRFSGRQFSNSRSEMNVSTLELGDSALYLCASSLVAQNNEQFFGPGTRLTVL.

The V gene is TRBV28, the J gene TRBJ2-5, with D perhaps matching TRBD1 (6 bases). There are 15 residues in the CDR3. The V end lost 6 bases, the J end lost 11 bases, and 25 bases lay between the germline ends. Germline V gene lookup returns CDR1 MDHEN and CDR2 SYDVKM. CDR3 coding DNA: TGTGCCAGCAGCCAGGCCCCAGGGGCGGTCGAAGAGCAGTACTTC. It is translated as CASSQAPGAVEEQYF.

The chain couples TRBV29-1 to TRBJ1-1; maybe TRBD1 (5 bases). Per the germline V gene, CDR1 is SQVTM and CDR2 is ANQGSEA. Trimming shortened V by 7 bases and J by 3 bases, and 15 bases separated the two germline ends. There are 13 residues in the CDR3. The CDR3 is CSAQIGGDTEAFF. The CDR3 nucleotides are TGCAGCGCCCAGATTGGGGGGGACACTGAAGCTTTCTTT. Variable domain in full (rest from reference TRBV29-1 and TRBJ1-1): SAVISQKPSRDICQRGTSLTIQCQVDSQVTMMFWYRQQPGQSLTLIATANQGSEATYESGFVIDKFPISRPNLTFSTLTVSNMSPEDSSIYLCSAQIGGDTEAFFGQGTRLTVV.

V gene TRBV5-1 combines with J gene TRBJ2-3, with D perhaps matching TRBD1 (5 bases). This CDR3 contains 16 residues. V was shortened by 0 bases and J by 2 bases, with 13 bases between the two germline ends. Germline V gene sequence: CDR1 SGHRS, CDR2 YFSETQ. The CDR3 reads CASSLDSAGPTDTQYF. In nucleotides, the CDR3 is TGCGCCAGCAGCTTGGATTCGGCAGGGCCCACAGATACGCAGTATTTT.

This chain links TRBV20-1 with TRBJ1-2; weak D call: TRBD1 (5 bases). The CDR3 spans 13 residues. The germline V gene has CDR1 DFQATT and CDR2 SNEGSKA (reference sequence). Trimming took off 6 bases at V and 4 bases at J, with 15 bases between the two ends. CDR3 in DNA: TGCAGTGCCCCCCCCCCGGGGACCTATGGCTACACCTTC. Amino acids: CSAPPPGTYGYTF.

The chain has TRBV6-1 and TRBJ2-7; 8 bases are a match to TRBD1. Trimming took 4 bases from V and 2 from J; bases not matched to a gene: 19. The CDR3 contains 19 residues. Germline CDR1 reads MNHNS; CDR2 reads SASEGT. The CDR3 protein is CASSGAGTGGLLSTYEQYF. For the CDR3, the DNA is TGTGCCAGCAGTGGGGCCGGGACAGGAGGACTCTTGAGTACCTACGAGCAGTACTTC.